Here is one TCR beta chain with its context. Sequencing runs each yielded over 180 million TCR-beta sequences from 15-18 subjects. TCRdb redid the calling of the 5' RACE reads with MiXCR, one entry per CDR3 protein. This repertoire shows about 60,000 distinct CDR3 sequences, around 3.9% found once; its top ten account for approximately 1.5%. The germline gives CDR1 MGHDK, CDR2 SYGVNS. The CDR3 extends over 12 amino acids. The germline V and J ends were trimmed by 2 bases and 2 bases, with 3 bases remaining between them. This sample is drawn from a study of neurological immune-mediated disorders. The specimen was PBMCs. V is TRBV25-1 and J is TRBJ1-1, with no clear D. This sequence was found in a young man with multiple sclerosis. Here the CDR3 reads CASSEVNTEAFF. The CDR3 DNA reads as TGTGCCAGCAGTGAAGTCAACACTGAAGCTTTCTTT.